This T cell receptor (beta chain) was sequenced for a study of blood T cell repertoires in COVID-19. Data came from immunoSEQ multiplex PCR; TCRdb stores just in-frame clones and leaves some out. This table holds some 340,000 clones, 65% to 85% found once. The germline CDR1 and CDR2 sequences are LGHDT and YNNKEL (reference sequence). V lost 3 bases to trimming and J lost 5 bases; unmatched junction nucleotides: 8. CDR3 length: 15 amino acids. J is TRBJ1-1 and V is TRBV3-1 (or the pseudogene TRBV3-2); 8 positions agree with TRBD1. The clonotype was recovered from a man aged 25 to 40 with active or convalescent COVID-19. The sequenced material came from peripheral blood. CDR3 region: CASSQRDRGGTEAFF. Written as DNA, the CDR3 is TGTGCCAGCAGCCAGCGCGACAGGGGAGGAACTGAAGCTTTCTTT.